The subject of this entry is one T cell receptor beta chain. As yet, its antigen is unknown. TRB rearrangements were amplified by touch-down multiplex PCR with mixed TRB-A/B primers. TCRdb reprocessed the multiplex PCR reads, keeping one entry per CDR3 protein, no DNA. The sample includes about 5,500 distinct CDR3 sequences. TRB amplification used around 0.25 ug of peripheral blood genomic DNA. This specimen belongs to a study of T cell clusters in autoimmune cytopenias. General study results and limits: Primary autoimmune cytopenia patients seemingly lacked the physiological T cell clusters found in healthy donors.

These data are also associated with another study on T cell repertoires in aging, cancer and after chemotherapy. That report adds: Donors were grouped into six age bands spanning 30 or younger through 70 or older. Healthy donors lost TCR diversity with age mainly through richness, cancer patients through richness and evenness.

Sequencing input: peripheral blood. The clonotype originates from a human donor in good health.

The CDR3 protein is CASCSGGATNEKLFF. This sequence joins TRBV28 and TRBJ1-4; TCRdb's D gene call, TRBD1, goes unchecked for lack of DNA. Germline loops: CDR1 MDHEN, CDR2 SYDVKM. CDR3 size: 15 residues.